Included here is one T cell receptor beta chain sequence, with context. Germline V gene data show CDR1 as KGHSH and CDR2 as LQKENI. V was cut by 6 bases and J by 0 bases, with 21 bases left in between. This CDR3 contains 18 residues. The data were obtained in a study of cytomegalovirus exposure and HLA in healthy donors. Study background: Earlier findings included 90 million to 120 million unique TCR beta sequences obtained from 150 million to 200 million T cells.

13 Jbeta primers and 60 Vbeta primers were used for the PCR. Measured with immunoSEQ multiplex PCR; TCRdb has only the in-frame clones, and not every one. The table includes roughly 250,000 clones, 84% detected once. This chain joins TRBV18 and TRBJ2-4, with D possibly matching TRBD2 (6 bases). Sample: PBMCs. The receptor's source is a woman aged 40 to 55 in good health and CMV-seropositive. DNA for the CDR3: TGTGCCAGCTCGCCTGCCGCTGGCGGGATGATAGCCAAAAACATTCAGTACTTC. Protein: CASSPAAGGMIAKNIQYF. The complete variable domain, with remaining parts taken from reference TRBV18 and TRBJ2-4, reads NAGVMQNPRHLVRRRGQEARLRCSPMKGHSHVYWYRQLPEEGLKFMVYLQKENIIDESGMPKERFSAEFPKEGPSILRIQQVVRGDSAAYFCASSPAAGGMIAKNIQYFGAGTRLSVL.